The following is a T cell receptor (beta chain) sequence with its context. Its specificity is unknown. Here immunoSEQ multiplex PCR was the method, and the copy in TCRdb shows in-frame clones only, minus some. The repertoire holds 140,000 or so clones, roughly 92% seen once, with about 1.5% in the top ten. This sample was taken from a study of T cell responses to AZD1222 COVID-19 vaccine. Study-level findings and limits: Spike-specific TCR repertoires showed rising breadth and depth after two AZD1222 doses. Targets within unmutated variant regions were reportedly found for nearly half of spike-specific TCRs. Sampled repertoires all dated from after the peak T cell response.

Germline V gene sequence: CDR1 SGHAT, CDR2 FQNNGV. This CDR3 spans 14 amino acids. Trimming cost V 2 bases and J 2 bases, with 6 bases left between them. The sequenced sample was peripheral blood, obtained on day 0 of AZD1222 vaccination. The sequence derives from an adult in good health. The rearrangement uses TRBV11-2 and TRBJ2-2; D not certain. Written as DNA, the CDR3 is TGTGCCAGCAGCTTAAGCAGAAACACCGGGGAGCTGTTTTTT. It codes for CASSLSRNTGELFF.